This T cell receptor (beta chain) was recovered during a study of T-cell memory formation after mild COVID-19. This clonotype was picked up a small number of times. TCRdb recomputed calls from the 5' RACE reads with MiXCR, one row per CDR3 protein. There are 350,000 to 450,000 distinct CDR3 sequences in the sample; under 15% occur only once, and under 25% lies in the top ten. The germline gives CDR1 MNHEY, CDR2 SVGEGT. The trim removed 2 bases at V and 5 bases at J, leaving 14 bases unmatched. The CDR3 has 18 amino acids. J is TRBJ2-2 and V is TRBV6-2 or TRBV6-3; TRBD1 matches at 7 bases. The clonotype originates from a man younger than 30 who had mild COVID-19 (a few samples of this study predate the infection). Cell type and time point are not known. Material for sequencing was PBMCs or a T cell subset sorted from them (not recorded which). Here the CDR3 reads CASSYDRVRSYDTGELFF. The CDR3 nucleotides are TGTGCCAGCAGTTACGACAGGGTTAGGTCATATGATACCGGGGAGCTGTTTTTT.